The sequence of this TCR beta chain was determined in a study of blood T cell repertoires in COVID-19 (dated by TCRdb to 2019 to 2021). Background for the entire study: Collaborator samples came from the United States, Italy and Spain and covered acute and convalescent phases of COVID-19. The material from the prospective study consisted of cDNA or gDNA derived from T cells, B-cell-depleted T cells, or PBMCs. Deeply sampled blood TCRbeta repertoires from subjects exposed to, actively infected with, or recovered from COVID-19 were included in the dataset. A freely available public database, intended as a resource for researchers studying the immune response to SARS-CoV-2, is where the repertoires were released. Samples came from the ongoing ImmuneRACE study (first 160 participants) plus 1,254 subjects from 6 global collaborators. Sample metadata almost always included a de-identified subject ID, COVID-19 status, age in years and sex. HLA class I and class II types, where available, came from metadata supplied by the sample provider rather than from assay-based typing.

For this clone: Its specific antigen is unknown. It has no much larger one-base neighbor in the sample; base qualities were not kept.

The paper as a whole reports these results and caveats: The quantity of clinical and demographic metadata differed by source and by participant and was supplied without curation.

TCRbeta CDR3 regions were amplified from genomic DNA by means of the immunoSEQ Assay, a bias-controlled multiplex PCR. As for how the authors treated the data: Within the assay, amplification of reference gene primers was used to estimate how many nucleated cells each sample contained. To quantify the absolute abundance of each unique TCRbeta CDR3 rearrangement, sequence reads were collapsed and filtered. Productive Simpson clonality was computed per sample as the square root of Simpson's diversity index over productive rearrangements. TCRdb limited this immuneACCESS table to in-frame rearrangements with V and J called. A share of clones is missing; checked studies link under half to unresolved V genes, and the rest is unexplained. From that table come the V and J calls and clone size; the DNA was used to work out D and trimming. A total of about 240,000 clones appear in this sample, roughly 83% of them only once. Around an eighth of the sample is held by the ten biggest clonotypes.

Collaborating institutions collected whole blood in K2EDTA tubes following their own protocols. For TCRbeta analysis, collaborators shipped samples as frozen whole blood, isolated PBMCs, or DNA extracted from either of those sample types. Including cysteine and phenylalanine, the CDR3 has 16 amino acids. The only DNA kept is the CDR3, 48 bases in frame from the first base. V loses 3 bases of germline sequence and J loses 1 base, and the interval between the two ends is 15 bases. For CDR1 and CDR2, the germline V gene (reference sequence) lists LNHDA and SQIVND. Rearrangement joined TRBV19 to TRBJ1-2, with the D gene uncertain. The origin of this receptor is a man older than 75 with acute or convalescent COVID-19. The sample was peripheral blood. The DNA is as follows: TGTGCCAGTAGTATGGGGTACGGACTTTATAACTATGGCTACACCTTC. This codes for CASSMGYGLYNYGYTF.